These 25 T cell receptor beta chains share one sample of origin, sequenced in a study of PD-1 blockade in classical Hodgkin lymphoma. Time point denoted: cycle 4 day 1 (C4D1), after more than 5 weeks of nivolumab. Relapses following autologous stem cell transplantation were seen in all patients, with brentuximab vedotin exposure varying. Profiling relied on immunoSEQ multiplex PCR, and the TCRdb table lists in-frame clones only, not all of them. The sample has 64,000 or so clones; around nine tenths are singletons. The source material was peripheral blood mononuclear cells (PBMCs), sampled before the fourth cycle of nivolumab. The receptors originated from a human donor with classical Hodgkin lymphoma.

The chain couples TRBV27 to TRBJ2-3; 7 bases are a match to TRBD2. V dropped 3 bases and J dropped 2; count of bases not matched to a gene: 8. Germline-derived CDR1 and CDR2 are MNHEY and SMNVEV (reference sequence). The CDR3 has 16 amino acids. The DNA for the CDR3 is TGTGCCAGCAGTTTCTCCCGGGAGGACCCCACAGATACGCAGTATTTT. It is translated as CASSFSREDPTDTQYF.

V and J are TRBV28 and TRBJ2-1; D may be TRBD1 (7 bases). Between the trimmed V and J ends, which lost 3 bases and 5 bases, there was a span of 14 bases. The CDR3 runs 15 residues. CDR1 is MDHEN, CDR2 SYDVKM, per germline. The CDR3 here is CASSFDRDSDNEQFF. The CDR3 DNA sequence: TGTGCCAGCAGTTTCGACAGGGACTCTGACAATGAGCAGTTCTTC.

This chain links TRBV27 with TRBJ2-7, with unresolved D. The CDR3 sequence is 13 residues long. Trimming stripped 5 bases from V and 0 bases from J, with 8 bases between. The germline gives CDR1 MNHEY, CDR2 SMNVEV (reference sequence). The CDR3: CASSPRTSYEQYF. Here the CDR3 DNA reads TGTGCCAGCAGTCCGAGGACCTCCTACGAGCAGTACTTC.

This clone showed up just once. The CDR3 nucleotides are TGCGCCAGCAGCTTGGCTCCCGCTAGCACAGATACGCAGTATTTT. This translates into CASSLAPASTDTQYF. V and J are TRBV5-1 and TRBJ2-3; D remains ambiguous. The CDR3 contains 15 residues. V dropped 0 bases and J dropped 0 bases, with 8 bases sitting between them. The V gene's germline CDR1 is SGHRS and CDR2 YFSETQ. The full variable domain, rest sourced from reference TRBV5-1 and TRBJ2-3, is KAGVTQTPRYLIKTRGQQVTLSCSPISGHRSVSWYQQTPGQGLQFLFEYFSETQRNKGNFPGRFSGRQFSNSRSEMNVSTLELGDSALYLCASSLAPASTDTQYFGPGTRLTVL.

V is TRBV5-1 and J is TRBJ1-2; 9 nucleotides line up with TRBD1. Unmatched junction bases numbered 10, after V lost 3 bases and J lost 1 base. The CDR3 covers 17 residues. The germline gives CDR1 SGHRS, CDR2 YFSETQ. The CDR3 sequence is CASSSGGTGKVNYGYTF. The CDR3 coding sequence is TGCGCCAGCAGCTCCGGAGGGACAGGGAAGGTTAACTATGGCTACACCTTC.

The J gene is TRBJ2-5, the V gene TRBV11-2, with 8 positions matching TRBD1. Germline trimming cut 1 base from V and 5 bases from J; bases unmatched to any gene: 12. Germline loops: CDR1 SGHAT, CDR2 FQNNGV. The length of the CDR3 is 17 residues. The CDR3 region is CASSLVGRTGRAETQYF. The CDR3, as DNA: TGTGCCAGCAGCTTAGTAGGGAGGACAGGGCGGGCGGAGACCCAGTACTTC.

V is TRBV10-1 and J is TRBJ1-2; D is possibly TRBD1 (6 bases). The V gene lost 5 bases and the J gene lost 3 bases, with 13 bases spanning the gap. The CDR3 has 14 amino acids. Germline V gene data show CDR1 as WNHNN and CDR2 as SYGVQD (reference sequence). The CDR3: CASSPTGVDYGYTF. The CDR3 region has the DNA TGCGCCAGCAGTCCGACAGGAGTCGACTATGGCTACACCTTC.

J is TRBJ2-2 and V is TRBV7-9; D is ambiguous. This CDR3 is built from 15 residues. Germline-derived CDR1 and CDR2 are SEHNR and FQNEAQ (reference sequence). Between the trimmed V and J ends, which lost 3 bases and 6 bases, there was a span of 14 bases. CDR3 region: CASSFGSPSAGELFF. CDR3 nucleotides: TGTGCCAGCAGCTTTGGGTCTCCGTCGGCCGGGGAGCTGTTTTTT.

V and J are TRBV2 and TRBJ2-6; TRBD2 is a possible D gene (5 bases). This CDR3 has 15 amino acids. V shed 1 base and J shed 3 bases, with 7 bases lying between them. The germline V gene has CDR1 SNHLY and CDR2 FYNNEI. CDR3 nucleotides: TGTGCCAGCAGTGAAGGAGGGAGTGGGGCCAACGTCCTGACTTTC. Translating it yields CASSEGGSGANVLTF.

A single count supports this clone. The chain uses TRBV10-2 and TRBJ2-3; 7 positions agree with TRBD2. Germline-derived CDR1 and CDR2 are WSHSY and SAAADI. The CDR3 is 14 amino acids. V trimming: 6 bases; J trimming: 0 bases; junction bases outside the gene matches: 3. CDR3 amino acids: CASSLAVSTDTQYF. The CDR3 DNA is TGCGCCAGCAGCCTAGCGGTCAGCACAGATACGCAGTATTTT.

The chain couples TRBV4-1 to TRBJ1-5, with no clear D. V gave up 1 base and J gave up 1 base, with 8 bases separating them. Germline V gives CDR1 MGHRA, CDR2 YSYEKL. The CDR3 contains 15 residues. CDR3 residues: CASSQGTLSNQPQHF. The CDR3 bases are TGCGCCAGCAGCCAAGGGACCCTAAGCAATCAGCCCCAGCATTTT.

The DNA for the CDR3 is TGTGCCAGCAGCGATAGCGGGGGGCCGTCCCAAGAGACCCAGTACTTC. Its translation is CASSDSGGPSQETQYF. The J gene is TRBJ2-5, the V gene TRBV11-2, with TRBD2 identical over 10 bases. This CDR3 region has 16 residues. In germline, CDR1 is SGHAT, CDR2 FQNNGV. With 5 bases clipped from V and 1 base from J, the junction kept 7 bases outside the gene matches.

The genes are TRBV27 and TRBJ2-7, with D perhaps matching TRBD2 (5 bases). There are 15 residues in the CDR3. Trimming cost V 2 bases and J 0 bases, with 11 bases left between them. Per the germline V gene, CDR1 is MNHEY and CDR2 is SMNVEV (reference sequence). This CDR3 reads CASSLRAGLSYEQYF. The CDR3 DNA follows: TGTGCCAGCAGTTTAAGGGCCGGACTCTCCTACGAGCAGTACTTC.

V gene TRBV11-2 combines with J gene TRBJ2-7; 8 bases match TRBD1. Germline V gene data show CDR1 as SGHAT and CDR2 as FQNNGV. Losses at the gene ends were 2 bases for V and 1 base for J; bases not matched to a gene: 7. CDR3 length: 16 residues. CDR3 DNA sequence: TGTGCCAGCAGCTTATTAGGGGGACAGGCGTCCTACGAGCAGTACTTC. This codes for CASSLLGGQASYEQYF.

This clone was detected a few times. The chain joins TRBV6-5 to TRBJ1-1; D uncertain. This CDR3 spans 14 amino acids. Germline CDR1 MNHEY, CDR2 SVGAGI. Deletions cut 7 bases from V and 6 bases from J, with 18 bases between. CDR3 region: CASIRPKPPPEAFF. The CDR3, as DNA: TGTGCCAGCATACGACCTAAACCACCTCCTGAAGCTTTCTTT.

This clone was seen a single time. This chain links TRBV2 with TRBJ1-3; D remains ambiguous. The CDR3 totals 14 residues. V was clipped by 3 bases and J by 2 bases, with 8 bases between them. The germline CDR1 and CDR2 sequences are SNHLY and FYNNEI. The CDR3 loop reads CASSDFPPGNTIYF. As DNA, the CDR3 is TGTGCCAGCAGTGACTTCCCCCCTGGAAACACCATATATTTT.

J is TRBJ2-1 and V is TRBV27; TRBD2 matches at 14 bases. CDR1 is MNHEY and CDR2 is SMNVEV in the germline V gene (reference sequence). The trim removed 1 base at V and 6 bases at J, leaving 2 bases unmatched. This CDR3 is 16 amino acids long. CDR3 in amino acids: CASSLLTSGGANEQFF. In DNA form, the CDR3 reads TGTGCCAGCAGTTTATTGACTAGCGGGGGGGCCAATGAGCAGTTCTTC.

This chain uses TRBV2 with TRBJ2-2; 9 bases line up with TRBD1. V trimming: 11 bases; J trimming: 7 bases; junction bases outside the gene matches: 11. In germline, CDR1 is SNHLY, CDR2 FYNNEI. The length of the CDR3 is 14 residues. CDR3 in DNA: TGTGCCGTATACAGGGGGCCAATCGGCGGGGAGCTGTTTTTT. This encodes CAVYRGPIGGELFF.

The CDR3 loop is CASSSPGQGAGGFF. For the CDR3, the DNA is TGCGCCAGCAGCTCTCCGGGACAGGGGGCCGGAGGTTTCTTT. The chain recombines TRBV4-1 with TRBJ1-1, with 12 bases lining up with TRBD1. V was clipped by 5 bases and J by 13 bases; unmatched bases: 11. The CDR3 spans 14 residues. CDR1 and CDR2 from the germline V gene are MGHRA and YSYEKL.

This clone occurred once. The CDR3 reads CASSESNGQPQHF. The CDR3 bases are TGCGCCAGCAGTGAGTCGAACGGGCAGCCCCAGCATTTT. This chain uses TRBV10-2 with TRBJ1-5; the D is unclear. Germline lookup yields CDR1 WSHSY and CDR2 SAAADI. Trimming stripped 0 bases from V and 7 bases from J, with 7 bases between. The CDR3 is 13 residues long.

The chain uses TRBV7-2 and TRBJ1-6; unclear D gene. Germline V gene lookup returns CDR1 SGHTA and CDR2 FQGNSA. The CDR3 is 12 amino acids. Trimming stripped 2 bases from V and 11 bases from J, with 7 bases between. CDR3 residues: CASSLIYPPLHF. The CDR3, as DNA: TGTGCCAGCAGCTTAATATACCCACCCCTCCACTTT.

The genes are TRBV6-5 and TRBJ2-7; no definite D call. With 8 bases removed from V and 6 bases from J, the gap between germline ends came to 11 bases. Germline values: CDR1 MNHEY, CDR2 SVGAGI. This CDR3 is built from 11 residues. The CDR3 sequence is CASGIFGEQYF. DNA of the CDR3: TGTGCCAGCGGTATTTTCGGCGAGCAGTACTTC.

J is TRBJ2-7 and V is TRBV6-1; no clear D gene. V lost 7 bases, J lost 6 bases, and 19 bases lay in between. From germline, CDR1 is MNHNS and CDR2 SASEGT. This CDR3 comprises 14 residues. This chain's CDR3 is CASNQILPPFEQYF. The CDR3 DNA follows: TGTGCCAGCAATCAGATTCTGCCACCCTTCGAGCAGTACTTC.

This chain links TRBV15 with TRBJ2-2; D call uncertain. Germline V gene lookup returns CDR1 LNHNV and CDR2 YYDKDF (reference sequence). CDR3 length: 14 amino acids. The V gene lost 0 bases and the J gene lost 6 bases, with 8 bases spanning the gap. The chain's CDR3 is CATSRDWYPGELFF. CDR3 nucleotides: TGTGCCACCAGCAGAGATTGGTACCCCGGGGAGCTGTTTTTT. The variable domain in full, with the rest retrieved from reference TRBV15 and TRBJ2-2, is DAMVIQNPRYQVTQFGKPVTLSCSQTLNHNVMYWYQQKSSQAPKLLFHYYDKDFNNEADTPDNFQSRRPNTSFCFLDIRSPGLGDTAMYLCATSRDWYPGELFFGEGSRLTVL.

The chain recombines TRBV11-2 with TRBJ2-7; no clear D gene. This CDR3 has 13 residues. CDR1 SGHAT and CDR2 FQNNGV come from the germline V gene. Deletions cut 1 base from V and 3 bases from J, with 7 bases between. The CDR3 DNA is TGTGCCAGCAGCTTAGCTGCGTTCTACGAGCAGTACTTC. It yields the protein CASSLAAFYEQYF. The full variable domain, rest sourced from reference TRBV11-2 and TRBJ2-7, is EAGVAQSPRYKIIEKRQSVAFWCNPISGHATLYWYQQILGQGPKLLIQFQNNGVVDDSQLPKDRFSAERLKGVDSTLKIQPAKLEDSAVYLCASSLAAFYEQYFGPGTRLTVT.